This T cell receptor beta chain was captured by sequencing in a study of graft-versus-host responses after intestinal transplantation. The repertoire was sequenced with immunoSEQ multiplex PCR; TCRdb's copy has only in-frame clones and lacks some. The profile shows approximately 77,000 clones, approximately 91% of them singletons. Remarks on this clone: Its antigen is undetermined.

Germline V lookup: CDR1 SGHNT, CDR2 YENEEA. The CDR3 extends over 16 amino acids. Trimming took off 4 bases at V and 3 bases at J, with 19 bases between the two ends. The J gene is TRBJ2-7, the V gene TRBV11-3, with D maybe TRBD1 (5 bases). The specimen was unstimulated CD4+ T cells sorted from spleen or lymph node cells, collected before intestinal transplant. This sequence was found in a human donor who received an intestinal transplant. CDR3 in amino acids: CASSSPFGQGIYEQYF. The CDR3 DNA reads as TGTGCCAGCAGCTCCCCCTTCGGTCAGGGAATCTACGAGCAGTACTTC.